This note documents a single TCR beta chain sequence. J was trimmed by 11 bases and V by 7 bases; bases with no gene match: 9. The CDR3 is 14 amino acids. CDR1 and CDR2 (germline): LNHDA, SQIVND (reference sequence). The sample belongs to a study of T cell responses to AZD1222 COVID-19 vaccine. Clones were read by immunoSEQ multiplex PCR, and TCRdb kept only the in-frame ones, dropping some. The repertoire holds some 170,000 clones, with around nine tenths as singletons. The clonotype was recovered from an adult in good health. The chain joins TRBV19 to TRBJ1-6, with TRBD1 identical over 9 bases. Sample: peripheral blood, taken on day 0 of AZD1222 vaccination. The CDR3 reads CASKEQGARAPLHF. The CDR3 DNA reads TGTGCCAGTAAGGAACAGGGGGCGAGGGCACCCCTCCACTTT.